This record looks at one T cell receptor beta chain sequence and its context. This sample was included in a study of PD-1 blockade in classical Hodgkin lymphoma. As for time point: cycle 4 day 1 (C4D1), after less than 7 weeks of nivolumab. Every patient was affected by relapse after autologous stem cell transplantation, while exposure to brentuximab vedotin was not uniform. TCRdb's copy holds only in-frame clones and misses some; the assay was immunoSEQ multiplex PCR. The sample comprises about 19,000 clones, 80% of which are singletons, and about 20% rests with the top ten. Source: peripheral blood mononuclear cells (PBMCs), taken before the fourth cycle of nivolumab. This TCR was recovered from a human donor with classical Hodgkin lymphoma.

The CDR3 DNA follows: TGTGCCAGCAGTTTAATAAGGCGGCAGGCCCCAGAGTACCAAGAGACCCAGTACTTC. Encoded protein: CASSLIRRQAPEYQETQYF. The V call is TRBV28, the J call TRBJ2-5, with D hard to call. There are 19 residues in the CDR3. V lost 2 bases and J lost 0, with 22 bases in between. Germline CDR1 reads MDHEN; CDR2 reads SYDVKM.